Listed below are T cell receptor beta chains from one sample, sequenced in a study of graft-versus-host responses after intestinal transplantation. Their recognized antigens are unknown. TCRdb's copy holds only in-frame clones and misses some; the assay was immunoSEQ multiplex PCR. Found here are about 100,000 clones, about 90% of them singletons; the top ten hold roughly 1%. The sample was unstimulated CD4+ T cells sorted from spleen or lymph node cells, taken before transplant. The source is a human donor who was the organ donor for an intestinal transplant. Both conserved end residues are part of each CDR3. Fields, in order: D gene, J gene, V gene, CDR3 protein. D genes are given only for firm matches.

D: -; J: TRBJ1-2; V: TRBV7-9; CDR3: CASSFTGSRGYGYTF
D: -; J: TRBJ1-4; V: TRBV5-1; CDR3: CASRQGLFSEKLFF
D: -; J: TRBJ1-5; V: TRBV19; CDR3: CASRPPGHLTPNQPQHF
D: -; J: TRBJ2-1; V: TRBV20-1; CDR3: CSARGHNEQFF
D: -; J: TRBJ2-7; V: TRBV10-1; CDR3: CASSSYRTLGTCYEQYF
D: TRBD1; J: TRBJ2-3; V: TRBV19; CDR3: CASSIEAGGQYF
D: -; J: TRBJ1-3; V: TRBV30; CDR3: CACGGRALSGNTIYF
D: TRBD2; J: TRBJ2-1; V: TRBV6-5; CDR3: CASKLSGGSYNEQFF
D: -; J: -; V: TRBV28; CDR3: CASGRQAYEQYF
D: -; J: TRBJ1-6; V: TRBV30; CDR3: CAWKLKGPGQLTLHF
D: TRBD1; J: TRBJ1-5; V: TRBV19; CDR3: CASSIEDRGFQPQHF
D: TRBD1; J: TRBJ1-2; V: TRBV5-1; CDR3: CASSLRGPDYGYTF
D: -; J: TRBJ2-5; V: TRBV10-3; CDR3: CAISDQGSQLETQYF
D: -; J: TRBJ1-6; V: TRBV7-8; CDR3: CASSLNSYNSPLHF
D: -; J: TRBJ2-3; V: TRBV6-1; CDR3: CASRFWGLNTDTQYF
D: -; J: TRBJ2-5; V: TRBV5-6; CDR3: CASSLVRGLQETQYF
D: TRBD1; J: TRBJ1-2; V: TRBV19; CDR3: CASSTGQGVIYGYTF
D: TRBD1; J: TRBJ1-2; V: TRBV28; CDR3: CASSTPGTGNGYTF
D: -; J: TRBJ2-7; V: TRBV28; CDR3: CASSSPSFPRYEQYF
D: -; J: TRBJ2-5; V: TRBV7-9; CDR3: CASSSRTPYWDQYF
D: -; J: TRBJ2-7; V: TRBV30; CDR3: CAWSRTLGGEQYF
D: TRBD1; J: TRBJ1-6; V: TRBV27; CDR3: CASSVIDRVGSPLHF
D: -; J: TRBJ2-2; V: TRBV6-1; CDR3: CASSSRETGELFF
D: -; J: TRBJ2-1; V: TRBV6-1; CDR3: CASRGHNNEQFF
D: -; J: TRBJ1-1; V: TRBV6-1; CDR3: CASSERGWENTEAFF
D: TRBD1; J: TRBJ1-5; V: TRBV7-6; CDR3: CASSSGVGQGVQPQHF
D: -; J: TRBJ1-6; V: TRBV7-9; CDR3: CASSSLDVPYNSPLHF
D: TRBD1; J: TRBJ2-7; V: TRBV10-2; CDR3: CASRDTGTGFYEQYF
D: -; J: TRBJ2-5; V: TRBV5-1; CDR3: CASSQAYARETQYF
D: -; J: TRBJ2-3; V: TRBV6-5; CDR3: CASSPLTQYF
D: -; J: TRBJ2-7; V: TRBV28; CDR3: CASGGASEQYF
D: -; J: TRBJ1-2; V: TRBV7-3; CDR3: CASSSGGFYGYTF
D: -; J: TRBJ1-5; V: TRBV6-5; CDR3: CASSPLRAWNQPQHF
D: -; J: TRBJ1-1; V: TRBV18; CDR3: CASSPPSPGPNTEAFF
D: -; J: TRBJ2-3; V: TRBV10-1; CDR3: CASSEQGGAGTDTQYF
D: -; J: TRBJ2-1; V: TRBV7-9; CDR3: CASSLDYNEQFF
D: TRBD2; J: TRBJ2-7; V: TRBV5-8; CDR3: CASSYTSGGPPYEQYF
D: TRBD2; J: TRBJ2-5; V: TRBV28; CDR3: CASSSLAGPQETQYF
D: TRBD1; J: TRBJ2-3; V: TRBV5-4; CDR3: CASSLGDRASDTQYF
D: TRBD2; J: TRBJ2-2; V: TRBV19; CDR3: CASSIPSGVSSGELFF
D: -; J: TRBJ2-2; V: TRBV30; CDR3: CAFSGINTGELFF
D: -; J: TRBJ1-2; V: TRBV7-9; CDR3: CASSSTTGGLGGYTF
D: -; J: TRBJ2-5; V: TRBV18; CDR3: CASSPPGRQTQYF
D: -; J: TRBJ2-5; V: TRBV7-9; CDR3: CASSSGTETQYF
D: -; J: TRBJ2-1; V: TRBV5-1; CDR3: CASSPPLITSLFF
D: -; J: TRBJ1-2; V: TRBV13; CDR3: CASSLTGGFGYTF
D: -; J: TRBJ2-7; V: TRBV27; CDR3: CASSLSPTGFSYEQYF
D: TRBD1; J: TRBJ1-1; V: TRBV5-4; CDR3: CASSFRDRERAFF
D: -; J: TRBJ2-1; V: TRBV4-2; CDR3: CASSLGVLSSYNEQFF
D: -; J: TRBJ2-3; V: TRBV5-1; CDR3: CASSLDPGFRDTQYF
D: TRBD1; J: TRBJ2-7; V: TRBV11-3; CDR3: CASSLGTGGGSSYEQYF
D: -; J: TRBJ2-5; V: TRBV5-6; CDR3: CASSLAGTGGETQYF